The 14 T cell receptor beta chains below come from one sample, sequenced in a study of T cells in Graves' hyperthyroidism and ophthalmopathy. Regions amplified from RNA transcripts were the TCR beta CDR3 regions. First-round RT-PCR targeting the TCR CDR3 was performed with the HTBI primer set. TCRdb re-called the multiplex PCR reads with MiXCR, one entry per CDR3 protein. The table lists 25,000 to 30,000 distinct CDR3 sequences, approximately 46% of them singletons. Specimen: blood. Receptors were obtained from a woman aged 30 to 39 with Graves' hyperthyroidism.

Many counts were recorded for this clonotype. The J gene is TRBJ2-1, the V gene TRBV19; D is ambiguous. Germline loops: CDR1 LNHDA, CDR2 SQIVND (reference sequence). Trimming left V 8 bases short and J 0 bases short, with 14 bases between. CDR3 length: 15 residues. CDR3 nucleotide sequence: TGTGCCAGTGGCTCCCCAGCGAGCTCCTACAATGAGCAGTTCTTC. This sequence encodes CASGSPASSYNEQFF.

This clonotype was seen at least ten times. This chain joins TRBV18 and TRBJ1-6; D remains unclear. Germline CDR1 and CDR2: KGHSH and LQKENI. V was trimmed by 7 bases and J by 10 bases, leaving 14 bases between them. CDR3 length: 13 amino acids. The CDR3 nucleotides are TGTGCCAGCTTCGGAAGCTTAGAATCACCCCTCCACTTT. Encoded protein: CASFGSLESPLHF.

This clonotype was seen at least ten times. CDR3 DNA sequence: TGTGCCAGCAGCTGGGGATATAGACGACAGTACTTC. Its translation is CASSWGYRRQYF. The chain uses TRBV11-3 and TRBJ2-4, with D unresolved. CDR1 is SGHNT, CDR2 YENEEA, per germline. V lost 4 bases, J lost 13 bases, and 14 bases lay in between. This CDR3 is 12 amino acids long. The complete variable domain, with remaining parts taken from reference TRBV11-3 and TRBJ2-4, reads EAGVVQSPRYKIIEKKQPVAFWCNPISGHNTLYWYLQNLGQGPELLIRYENEEAVDDSQLPKDRFSAERLKGVDSTLKIQPAELGDSAVYLCASSWGYRRQYFGAGTRLSVL.

This clonotype was seen repeatedly, ten times or more. The V and J genes are TRBV20-1 and TRBJ1-2, with TRBD1 as a possible D gene (5 bases). The CDR3 runs to 14 residues. Trimming stripped 6 bases from V and 0 bases from J, with 14 bases between. From germline, CDR1 is DFQATT and CDR2 SNEGSKA (reference sequence). CDR3 amino acids: CSARRGLTNYGYTF. DNA for the CDR3: TGCAGTGCCAGAAGGGGCTTGACTAACTATGGCTACACCTTC.

V and J are TRBV20-1 and TRBJ2-7; 7 bases are shared with TRBD2. Unmatched junction bases numbered 4, after V lost 2 bases and J lost 6 bases. The CDR3 has 12 residues. Germline V gene lookup returns CDR1 DFQATT and CDR2 SNEGSKA (reference sequence). In DNA, the CDR3 is TGCAGTGCTAGACCGACTAGCACCGAGCAGTACTTC. It codes for CSARPTSTEQYF.

This clonotype is classed as medium-sized. The chain has TRBV20-1 and TRBJ2-7; D unclear. The CDR3 contains 13 residues. Looked up from germline, CDR1 is DFQATT and CDR2 is SNEGSKA (reference sequence). Trimming took 3 bases from V and 0 from J, leaving 9 bases between them. The CDR3, as DNA: TGCAGTGCTAGGCCCCAGCTCTCCTACGAGCAGTACTTC. Amino acid sequence: CSARPQLSYEQYF.

V usage is TRBV2 and J usage is TRBJ2-7; 16 nucleotides match TRBD2. The length of the CDR3 is 17 residues. Germline-derived CDR1 and CDR2 are SNHLY and FYNNEI. Losses at the gene ends were 7 bases for V and 2 bases for J; bases not matched to a gene: 8. For the CDR3, the DNA is TGTGCCAGCACCCCGGGACTAGCGGGAGGGTGGCCCTACGAGCAGTACTTC. It encodes CASTPGLAGGWPYEQYF.

This chain links TRBV7-8 with TRBJ2-3; the match to TRBD1 covers 10 bases. CDR1 is SGHVS, CDR2 FQNEAQ, per germline. CDR3 size: 16 residues. Trimming at V came to 5 bases and at J to 4 bases, leaving 9 bases not matched to a gene. The CDR3 DNA follows: TGTGCCAGCAGCCGGACGGGGGGGACAGGGGCAGATACGCAGTATTTT. This sequence encodes CASSRTGGTGADTQYF.

This clonotype was recorded many times. The gene calls are TRBV28 and TRBJ2-7; possibly TRBD1 for D (5 bases). Germline loops: CDR1 MDHEN, CDR2 SYDVKM. Trimming pared 4 bases from V and 2 bases from J, leaving 9 bases between. The CDR3 length is 13 residues. The DNA of the CDR3 is TGTGCCAGCAGTTCCCTAGGGGCCTACGAGCAGTACTTC. It is translated as CASSSLGAYEQYF.

In regard to this clonotype: Germline is not matched at one junction end, which may reflect a read error. Here the CDR3 DNA reads TGCGCCAACAGCTTGTCTAACGGGATCTCCTACAATGAGCAGTTCTTC. Translation: CANSLSNGISYNEQFF. The chain joins TRBV5-1 to TRBJ2-1, with D tentatively TRBD2 (5 bases). The CDR3 is 16 residues long. Germline V gene lookup returns CDR1 SGHRS and CDR2 YFSETQ.

In its sample, this clonotype ranks as medium-sized. The V call is TRBV19, the J call TRBJ1-6, with no clear D. Trimming took off 3 bases at V and 4 bases at J, with 4 bases between the two ends. There are 13 residues in the CDR3. Germline CDR1 and CDR2: LNHDA and SQIVND (reference sequence). CDR3 region: CASSMGYNSPLHF. CDR3 bases: TGTGCCAGTAGTATGGGATATAATTCACCCCTCCACTTT.

This clonotype is labeled as medium-sized (0.01 to 0.1%). This chain joins TRBV20-1 and TRBJ2-2; no definite D call. There are 15 residues in the CDR3. With 4 bases removed from V and 4 bases from J, the gap between germline ends came to 16 bases. The germline V gene has CDR1 DFQATT and CDR2 SNEGSKA (reference sequence). The CDR3 region is CSATKGGLGTGELFF. The CDR3 coding sequence is TGCAGTGCTACCAAGGGTGGCCTGGGCACCGGGGAGCTGTTTTTT.

This clonotype was counted at least ten times. The chain combines TRBV5-1 with TRBJ1-2; 9 bases agree with TRBD1. CDR3 size: 15 residues. Germline loops: CDR1 SGHRS, CDR2 YFSETQ. Unmatched junction bases numbered 7, after V lost 4 bases and J lost 3 bases. The CDR3 nucleotides read TGCGCCAGCAGCCCAACAGGGGGCCGAGACTATGGCTACACCTTC. Translated, it gives CASSPTGGRDYGYTF. Full variable domain (remainder filled in from reference TRBV5-1 and TRBJ1-2): KAGVTQTPRYLIKTRGQQVTLSCSPISGHRSVSWYQQTPGQGLQFLFEYFSETQRNKGNFPGRFSGRQFSNSRSEMNVSTLELGDSALYLCASSPTGGRDYGYTFGSGTRLTVV.

In its sample, this clonotype ranks as medium-sized. The rearrangement joins TRBV24-1 to TRBJ2-1; no definite D call. The germline V gene has CDR1 KGHDR and CDR2 SFDVKD. V lost 4 bases and J lost 5, with 14 bases in between. The CDR3 covers 15 residues. The CDR3 DNA follows: TGTGCCACCAGTGAAACCCAGGAGTTTGACAATGAGCAGTTCTTC. As protein: CATSETQEFDNEQFF.